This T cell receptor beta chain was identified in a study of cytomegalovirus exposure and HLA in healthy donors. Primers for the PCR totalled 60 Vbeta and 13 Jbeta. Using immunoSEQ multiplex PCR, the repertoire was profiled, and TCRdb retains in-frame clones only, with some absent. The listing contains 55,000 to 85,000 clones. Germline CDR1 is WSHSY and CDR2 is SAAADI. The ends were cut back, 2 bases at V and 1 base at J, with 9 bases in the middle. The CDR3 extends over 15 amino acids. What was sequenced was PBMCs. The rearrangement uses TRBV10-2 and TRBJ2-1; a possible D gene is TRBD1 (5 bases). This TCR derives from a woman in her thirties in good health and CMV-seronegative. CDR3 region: CASSERGLSYNEQFF. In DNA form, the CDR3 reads TGCGCCAGCAGTGAGAGGGGATTATCCTACAATGAGCAGTTCTTC.